The 27 T cell receptor beta chains reported below all come from one sample, sequenced in a study of blood T cells in healthy people across ages. Primers used in a second PCR of roughly 7 to 12 cycles were a sample-barcoded 5' primer and a J-beta primer mix. A single record per CDR3 protein comes from TCRdb applying MiXCR to the 5' RACE reads. The sample shows more than 800,000 distinct CDR3 sequences, around 26% of them seen only once. Material: blood. These receptors came from a woman at least 80 years old in good health.

The chain combines TRBV4-1 with TRBJ2-3; D is possibly TRBD2 (5 bases). V was clipped by 2 bases and J by 8 bases, with 23 bases between them. CDR1 is MGHRA and CDR2 is YSYEKL in the germline V gene. The CDR3 consists of 17 residues. The chain's CDR3 is CASSQFILAKSAGTQYF. For the CDR3, the DNA is TGCGCCAGCAGCCAATTTATACTTGCTAAGTCGGCGGGTACGCAGTATTTT.

This clonotype was seen a few times. The genes are TRBV6-5 and TRBJ1-4; 10 nucleotides line up with TRBD1. V lost 0 bases, J lost 4 bases, and 5 bases stayed unmatched. The CDR3 loop spans 17 amino acids. Germline CDR1 is MNHEY and CDR2 is SVGAGI. CDR3: CASSYSSGQGGNEKLFF. As DNA, the CDR3 is TGTGCCAGCAGTTACTCGTCAGGACAGGGGGGTAATGAAAAACTGTTTTTT.

The rearrangement links TRBV18 to TRBJ1-6; 9 bases are a match to TRBD1. Per germline, CDR1 KGHSH and CDR2 LQKENI. This CDR3 has 15 residues. J gave up 8 bases and V 3 bases, and 5 bases lay outside the gene matches. CDR3 DNA sequence: TGTGCCAGCTCACCCCGACAGGGGGAATATTCACCCCTCCACTTT. This encodes CASSPRQGEYSPLHF. The whole variable domain, remainder taken from reference TRBV18 and TRBJ1-6, is NAGVMQNPRHLVRRRGQEARLRCSPMKGHSHVYWYRQLPEEGLKFMVYLQKENIIDESGMPKERFSAEFPKEGPSILRIQQVVRGDSAAYFCASSPRQGEYSPLHFGNGTRLTVT.

This clonotype has only a few counts. The CDR3 region has the DNA TGTGCCACCACGGGTCCGGGACAGTTCACAGATACGCAGTATTTT. Its protein product is CATTGPGQFTDTQYF. The V gene is TRBV24-1, the J gene TRBJ2-3; 7 bases match TRBD1. V was clipped by 8 bases and J by 2 bases; unmatched bases: 9. This CDR3 has 15 residues. CDR1 is KGHDR, CDR2 SFDVKD, per germline.

This chain uses TRBV18 with TRBJ2-1, with D possibly being TRBD1 (5 bases). The CDR3 has 15 residues. V lost 3 bases, J lost 4 bases, and 13 bases lay in between. The germline V gene has CDR1 KGHSH and CDR2 LQKENI. The DNA of the CDR3 is TGTGCCAGCTCACCGACAGTCAGGGCATACAATGAGCAGTTCTTC. It is translated as CASSPTVRAYNEQFF. Full variable domain (missing parts from reference TRBV18 and TRBJ2-1): NAGVMQNPRHLVRRRGQEARLRCSPMKGHSHVYWYRQLPEEGLKFMVYLQKENIIDESGMPKERFSAEFPKEGPSILRIQQVVRGDSAAYFCASSPTVRAYNEQFFGPGTRLTVL.

This clonotype appeared many times. The chain combines TRBV7-2 with TRBJ1-6; D may be TRBD1 (5 bases). V was cut by 3 bases and J by 6 bases, with 9 bases left in between. Germline assignment: CDR1 SGHTA and CDR2 FQGNSA. The CDR3 loop spans 14 amino acids. CDR3 bases: TGTGCCAGCAGCTTTACAGGTTCTAATTCACCCCTCCACTTT. Translated, it gives CASSFTGSNSPLHF.

This clonotype was seen repeatedly, ten times or more. The V gene is TRBV7-9, the J gene TRBJ2-1; 10 nucleotides agree with TRBD2. The germline CDR1 and CDR2 sequences are SEHNR and FQNEAQ (reference sequence). V gave up 3 bases and J gave up 2 bases; unmatched junction bases: 7. The CDR3 runs 17 residues. As DNA, the CDR3 is TGTGCCAGCAGCTTCATAACCACTAGCGGGGCCTACAATGAGCAGTTCTTC. It codes for CASSFITTSGAYNEQFF.

In this sample, this clonotype turned up many times. The chain has TRBV6-1 and TRBJ2-1, with 8 bases identical to TRBD2. Germline assignment: CDR1 MNHNS and CDR2 SASEGT. V lost 3 bases to trimming and J lost 6 bases; unmatched junction nucleotides: 7. The CDR3 length is 15 residues. The CDR3 nucleotides read TGTGCCAGCAGTGAGGGACTAGTCGCTTCCAATGAGCAGTTCTTC. This encodes CASSEGLVASNEQFF.

This clonotype was observed at least ten times. The chain employs TRBV7-2 and TRBJ2-4; D remains ambiguous. V was clipped by 4 bases and J by 9 bases, with 16 bases between them. Germline-derived CDR1 and CDR2 are SGHTA and FQGNSA. The CDR3 contains 14 residues. CDR3 amino acids: CASSSRPNLSIQYF. In DNA, the CDR3 is TGTGCCAGCAGCTCCAGACCGAACCTGAGCATTCAGTACTTC.

The sample holds many counts of this clonotype. A read error is possible here, since a much larger clone lies one base away. V gene TRBV7-2 combines with J gene TRBJ2-1; either TRBD1 or TRBD2 may supply D (7 bases each). V shed 8 bases and J shed 4 bases, with 18 bases lying between them. The CDR3 covers 15 residues. Germline CDR1 and CDR2: SGHTA and FQGNSA. CDR3: CASSAQGGGYNEQFF. CDR3 in DNA: TGTGCCAGCTCCGCCCAGGGGGGGGGATACAATGAGCAGTTCTTC.

CDR3 coding DNA: TGTGCCATCAGTGACCCATCCGACAGGGGGATCAGAGATACGCAGTATTTT. Its translation is CAISDPSDRGIRDTQYF. The chain is built from TRBV10-3 and TRBJ2-3, with TRBD1 matching over 9 bases. CDR1 ENHRY and CDR2 SYGVKD come from the germline V gene. The V gene end was trimmed by 3 bases and the J gene end by 5 bases; junction bases not matched to a gene: 12. The CDR3 extends over 17 amino acids.

This chain joins TRBV7-9 and TRBJ1-1; 11 bases are a match to TRBD1. This CDR3 region has 15 residues. Germline assignment: CDR1 SEHNR and CDR2 FQNEAQ (reference sequence). V lost 10 bases to trimming and J lost 1 base; unmatched junction nucleotides: 8. The CDR3: CATDDGQGANTEAFF. CDR3 sequence (DNA): TGTGCCACCGACGACGGACAGGGGGCGAACACTGAAGCTTTCTTT.

As concerns this clonotype: A single base separates this from a much larger clone, so it may be a read error. In this CDR3 the conserved last residue, phenylalanine or tryptophan, is missing, so a read error is likely. The rearrangement links TRBV5-1 to TRBJ2-5; D is undetermined. V lost 2 bases, J lost 2 bases, and 16 bases lay in between. The CDR3 runs to 16 residues. Germline lookup yields CDR1 SGHRS and CDR2 YFSETQ. The CDR3, as DNA: TGCGCCAGCAGCTTCGCGCCCCGCACCAAACAAGAGACCCAGTACTGC. Translation gives CASSFAPRTKQETQYC.

This clonotype appeared many times. In DNA form, the CDR3 reads TGTGCCAGCAACGGACTCTTTGAGCAGTTCTTC. It codes for CASNGLFEQFF. This chain joins TRBV6-2 or TRBV6-3 and TRBJ2-1, with a tentative D call TRBD2 (5 bases). V was clipped by 7 bases and J by 9 bases, with 10 bases between them. From germline, CDR1 is MNHEY and CDR2 SVGEGT. This CDR3 has 11 amino acids.

In its sample, this clonotype was seen a few times. The rearrangement joins TRBV2 to TRBJ2-5; TRBD2 agrees at 9 bases. CDR1 and CDR2 (germline): SNHLY, FYNNEI. This CDR3 is built from 14 residues. V lost 8 bases to trimming and J lost 6 bases; unmatched junction nucleotides: 10. CDR3 amino acids: CASSLAGPMQTQYF. The DNA of the CDR3 is TGTGCCAGCTCTCTAGCGGGGCCAATGCAGACCCAGTACTTC.

This clonotype was counted ten times or more. CDR3 in DNA: TGCGCCAGCAGCTTTACCGGGACTAGCGGTTACAATGAGCAGTTCTTC. Amino acids: CASSFTGTSGYNEQFF. The chain employs TRBV5-1 and TRBJ2-1; the match to TRBD2 covers 11 bases. V was pared by 2 bases and J by 4 bases, with 5 bases of the junction left unmatched. Germline CDR1 reads SGHRS; CDR2 reads YFSETQ. The CDR3 is 16 residues long.

This clonotype was seen ten or more times. The chain is built from TRBV20-1 and TRBJ2-5, with 10 bases that match TRBD2. The CDR3 runs to 16 residues. Germline lookup yields CDR1 DFQATT and CDR2 SNEGSKA (reference sequence). V lost 1 base to trimming and J lost 5 bases; unmatched junction nucleotides: 10. CDR3 amino acids: CSARGLERGGLETQYF. The CDR3 DNA sequence: TGCAGTGCTAGAGGATTGGAGCGGGGGGGCCTCGAGACCCAGTACTTC.

This clonotype was observed a few times. The genes are TRBV20-1 and TRBJ1-6, with D possibly matching TRBD1 (6 bases). CDR3 length: 15 residues. Germline V gene data show CDR1 as DFQATT and CDR2 as SNEGSKA (reference sequence). Trimming took off 3 bases at V and 7 bases at J, with 16 bases between the two ends. The CDR3 is CSARIEQGINSPLHF. The DNA of the CDR3 is TGCAGTGCTAGGATCGAACAGGGAATAAATTCACCCCTCCACTTT.

Comment on this clonotype: A much larger clone differs by one base, so this may be a read error. V gene TRBV12-3 or TRBV12-4 combines with J gene TRBJ1-2; 7 nucleotides agree with TRBD1. The CDR3 length is 13 residues. V dropped 11 bases and J dropped 4; count of bases not matched to a gene: 10. The DNA for the CDR3 is TGTGCCGCAAACAGACAGGGAGGCTATGGCTACACCTTC. Amino acid sequence: CAANRQGGYGYTF.

This clonotype has at least ten counts. The rearrangement links TRBV12-3 or TRBV12-4 to TRBJ1-5; 7 bases match TRBD1. The V gene end was trimmed by 1 base and the J gene end by 3 bases; junction bases not matched to a gene: 6. The CDR3 loop spans 16 amino acids. CDR3 loop: CASSLGTGINNQPQHF. For the CDR3, the DNA is TGTGCCAGCAGTTTAGGGACAGGAATTAACAATCAGCCCCAGCATTTT.

This clonotype turned up a few times. V usage is TRBV27 and J usage is TRBJ2-3, with TRBD1 matching over 7 bases. The J segment lost 5 bases and the V segment lost 0 bases, leaving 11 bases of the junction unmatched. Germline loops: CDR1 MNHEY, CDR2 SMNVEV (reference sequence). The CDR3 has 17 residues. This chain's CDR3 is CASSLSGQSWGGDTQYF. In nucleotides, the CDR3 is TGTGCCAGCAGTTTATCGGGACAGTCCTGGGGTGGAGATACGCAGTATTTT.

Comments on this clonotype: An end of the junction does not agree with germline; a read error may underlie this. V is TRBV6-6 and J is TRBJ2-6; tentatively, D is TRBD1 (5 bases). The CDR3 length is 15 residues. CDR1 is MNHNY, CDR2 SVGAGI, per germline (reference sequence). CDR3 coding DNA: TGTGCCAGCAGTTACGATGGGTCTGGGGCCAACGTCCGGACTTTC. It codes for CASSYDGSGANVRTF.

This clonotype came up many times. This chain joins TRBV21-1 and TRBJ2-1; the D call in the table, TRBD2, was not verified against the DNA. TRBV21-1 is deemed a pseudogene. This CDR3 contains 13 residues. Here the CDR3 reads CASSNKKEGRTFF. In DNA, the CDR3 is TGTGCCAGCAGCAATAAAAAAGAGGGTCGGACGTTCTTC.

The sample holds a few counts of this clonotype. The chain has TRBV7-9 and TRBJ2-3; a possible D gene is TRBD2 (6 bases). The CDR3 totals 15 residues. The V gene's germline CDR1 is SEHNR and CDR2 FQNEAQ (reference sequence). V was clipped by 7 bases and J by 4 bases, with 18 bases between them. The DNA of the CDR3 is TGTGCCAGCATAACCGGGACTTCTGGTGCAGATACGCAGTATTTT. Its protein is CASITGTSGADTQYF.

The chain carries TRBV15 and TRBJ1-4, with 7 bases that match TRBD1. Germline values: CDR1 LNHNV, CDR2 YYDKDF (reference sequence). V shed 1 base, J shed 2 bases, and the junction held 1 base outside the gene matches. The CDR3 contains 15 residues. The CDR3 nucleotides read TGTGCCACCAGCAGAGGCAGGGGGACTAATGAAAAACTGTTTTTT. It is translated as CATSRGRGTNEKLFF.

This clonotype was observed many times. This chain joins TRBV7-9 and TRBJ2-1, with D perhaps matching TRBD1 (6 bases). CDR1 is SEHNR, CDR2 FQNEAQ, per germline (reference sequence). The CDR3 consists of 15 residues. V was clipped by 1 base and J by 7 bases, with 14 bases between them. The CDR3 DNA reads TGTGCCAGCAGCTTAGGGGCAGGGGTCCTTAATGAGCAGTTCTTC. Translating it yields CASSLGAGVLNEQFF.

This clonotype was observed many times. Compared with germline, one end of the junction differs, possibly owing to a read error. This rearrangement joins TRBV5-5 to TRBJ2-1; D gene ambiguous. This CDR3 spans 14 amino acids. CDR1 SGHKS and CDR2 YYEKEE come from the germline V gene (reference sequence). CDR3 coding DNA: TGTGCCAGCACCTTGGCCCCGGCGGAGAATGAGCAGTTCTTC. As protein: CASTLAPAENEQFF.